Listed below are T cell receptor beta chains from one sample, sequenced in a study of early T cells in non-severe SARS-CoV-2 infection. Each CDR3 protein gets one entry after TCRdb re-called the 5' RACE reads with MiXCR. The sample holds 50,000 or so distinct CDR3 sequences, around 5.6% seen once. The sample consisted of whole blood. The source of these receptors is an adult who was a healthcare worker with PCR-confirmed SARS-CoV-2 infection or an uninfected control (not recorded which). CDR3s leave out the opening cysteine and the closing phenylalanine or tryptophan.

TRBV29-1,TRBJ1-1,SVSGGGTEAF
TRBV27,TRBJ2-6,ASSNGVQVPPGANVLT
TRBV12-3/TRBV12-4,TRBJ1-1,AIRQGLNTEAF
TRBV11-2,TRBJ2-6,ASSSPDQRLSSGANVLT
TRBV7-6,TRBJ1-4,ASSSNRGREKLF
TRBV5-1,TRBJ2-7,ASRPQDWRRDEQY
TRBV7-2,TRBJ2-7,ASSFSRWERY
TRBV7-2,TRBJ2-2,ASSLTSGRAAGELF
TRBV7-2,TRBJ2-1,ASSPVPLNEQF
TRBV7-9,TRBJ2-1,ASSLVIHNEQF
TRBV3-1,TRBJ2-5,ASMGLVGQETQY
TRBV5-4,TRBJ1-1,ASSLGGGVYDTEAF